Presented here are 29 T cell receptor beta chains from one specimen sequenced in a study of blood T cells in healthy people across ages. PCR was performed a second time for about 6 to 12 cycles using a sample-barcoded 5' primer and a J-beta primer mix. From the 5' RACE reads, TCRdb called clonotypes with MiXCR, one entry per CDR3 protein. The sample holds hundreds of thousands of distinct CDR3 sequences, around 25% seen once. The sample was also reused in another study, on T cells of mothers and their children.

The specimen sequenced was blood. These receptor sequences come from a boy younger than 18 in good health.

This clonotype turned up a few times. The chain uses TRBV4-1 and TRBJ2-5, with 7 bases lining up with TRBD2. Trimming removed 4 bases from V and 4 bases from J; junction bases left unmatched: 6. CDR1 and CDR2 (germline): MGHRA, YSYEKL. The CDR3 spans 14 residues. The CDR3 DNA follows: TGCGCCAGCAGCCCTGATGGGGGGGGAGAGACCCAGTACTTC. This encodes CASSPDGGGETQYF.

Only a few counts were recorded for this clonotype. The rearrangement joins TRBV12-3 or TRBV12-4 to TRBJ2-5; possible D gene TRBD1, 6 bases. The tail of the sequence fits TRBJ2-7 better, so the J call may be wrong. The CDR3 has 14 amino acids. The CDR3 region is CASSTLQGLTEQYF. As DNA, the CDR3 is TGTGCCAGCAGTACCCTACAGGGCCTTACCGAGCAGTACTTC.

CDR3 loop: CASSPRKGSGANVLTF. DNA for the CDR3: TGTGCCAGCAGCCCCCGGAAGGGCTCTGGGGCCAACGTCCTGACTTTC. This chain connects TRBV7-9 to TRBJ2-6, with no clear D. The CDR3 runs to 16 residues. V lost 5 bases to trimming and J lost 0 bases, with 11 bases between them. Germline V gene lookup returns CDR1 SEHNR and CDR2 FQNEAQ (reference sequence).

The table lists this clonotype with a few counts. The chain employs TRBV20-1 and TRBJ1-4; D is ambiguous. V lost 0 bases and J 2 bases, leaving 7 bases between the germline ends. CDR1 is DFQATT and CDR2 is SNEGSKA in the germline V gene (reference sequence). This CDR3 has 14 amino acids. The CDR3 DNA reads as TGCAGTGCTAGAGAGACTACGACTAATGAAAAACTGTTTTTT. Protein sequence: CSARETTTNEKLFF.

A few counts support this clonotype. The chain joins TRBV2 to TRBJ2-5; TRBD1 aligns across 8 bases. The CDR3 length is 13 residues. Per germline, CDR1 SNHLY and CDR2 FYNNEI. With V trimmed by 5 bases and J by 4 bases, 3 bases remained unmatched. DNA for the CDR3: TGTGCCAGCAGTACCGACAGGGGAGAGACCCAGTACTTC. Translating gives CASSTDRGETQYF.

This clonotype was observed a few times. This chain links TRBV10-3 with TRBJ2-7; possible D gene TRBD1, 5 bases. With 4 bases removed from V and 7 bases from J, the gap between germline ends came to 20 bases. Germline V gives CDR1 ENHRY, CDR2 SYGVKD. The CDR3 loop spans 15 amino acids. The CDR3: CAISGHQGQSREQYF. The CDR3 DNA reads as TGTGCCATCAGTGGCCATCAGGGCCAGTCGCGGGAGCAGTACTTC.

Ten or more counts support this clonotype. The gene calls are TRBV2 and TRBJ2-5; no clear D. The CDR3 is 12 residues long. Germline CDR1 and CDR2: SNHLY and FYNNEI. With 6 bases removed from V and 1 base from J, the gap between germline ends came to 6 bases. CDR3: CASRGIQETQYF. DNA of the CDR3: TGTGCCAGCAGGGGGATCCAAGAGACCCAGTACTTC.

In this sample, this clonotype turned up once. The chain combines TRBV29-1 with TRBJ2-3; the D is unclear. Germline lookup yields CDR1 SQVTM and CDR2 ANQGSEA. V was cut by 8 bases and J by 0 bases, with 15 bases left in between. The CDR3 has 14 amino acids. Written as DNA, the CDR3 is TGCAGCTTCAAGCCCTTCGCTAGCACAGATACGCAGTATTTT. It specifies CSFKPFASTDTQYF.

This clonotype was counted a few times. The chain is built from TRBV7-9 and TRBJ2-5; TRBD1 might be the D (5 bases). The assigned J gene may be wrong: the sequence end matches TRBJ2-1 better. The CDR3 consists of 12 residues. Germline CDR1 is SEHNR and CDR2 is FQNEAQ (reference sequence). The CDR3 DNA reads TGTGCCAGCAGCTCCAGGGATACCGAGCAGTTCTTC. Residues: CASSSRDTEQFF.

This clonotype was counted between two and nine times. This rearrangement joins TRBV3-1 to TRBJ1-6; no reliable D call. Trimming shortened V by 2 bases and J by 9 bases, and 11 bases separated the two germline ends. This CDR3 has 14 amino acids. The germline V gene encodes CDR1 LGHDT and CDR2 YNNKEL (reference sequence). The CDR3: CASSQSQETSPLHF. CDR3 DNA: TGTGCCAGCAGCCAAAGCCAGGAAACTTCACCCCTCCACTTT.

The chain links TRBV6-5 to TRBJ2-5, with 11 nucleotides matching TRBD1. Germline V lookup: CDR1 MNHEY, CDR2 SVGAGI. The CDR3 is 17 residues long. Trimming removed 4 bases from V and 3 bases from J; junction bases left unmatched: 10. CDR3 DNA sequence: TGTGCCAGCAGTTTCGGACAGGGGGCTCGTGTAGAAGAGACCCAGTACTTC. It yields the protein CASSFGQGARVEETQYF.

This clonotype came up many times. The J gene is TRBJ2-2, the V gene TRBV20-1; D is uncertain. Per the germline V gene, CDR1 is DFQATT and CDR2 is SNEGSKA (reference sequence). With 1 base removed from V and 5 bases from J, the gap between germline ends came to 11 bases. The CDR3 contains 14 residues. The CDR3, as DNA: TGCAGTGCTAGAGGAACTACTGATACCGGGGAGCTGTTTTTT. It yields the protein CSARGTTDTGELFF.

The chain links TRBV12-5 to TRBJ2-3; D gene uncertain. Germline assignment: CDR1 LGHNT and CDR2 FRNRAP. CDR3 length: 12 amino acids. V lost 5 bases to trimming and J lost 0 bases, with 3 bases between them. CDR3 loop: CASGISTDTQYF. CDR3 in DNA: TGTGCTAGTGGTATAAGCACAGATACGCAGTATTTT. Combining the CDR3 with reference TRBV12-5 and TRBJ2-3 gives the whole variable domain DARVTQTPRHKVTEMGQEVTMRCQPILGHNTVFWYRQTMMQGLELLAYFRNRAPLDDSGMPKDRFSAEMPDATLATLKIQPSEPRDSAVYFCASGISTDTQYFGPGTRLTVL.

J is TRBJ2-5 and V is TRBV7-6, with TRBD2 as a possible D gene (5 bases). Germline loops: CDR1 SGHVS, CDR2 FNYEAQ. This CDR3 region has 13 residues. V dropped 5 bases and J dropped 11 bases, with 18 bases sitting between them. CDR3 in DNA: TGTGCCAGCAGCCTTCGGGTAGCTTGGGAGCAGTACTTC. Translated, it gives CASSLRVAWEQYF.

This clonotype turned up a few times. The chain couples TRBV28 to TRBJ2-7; 7 bases fit TRBD1. Germline-derived CDR1 and CDR2 are MDHEN and SYDVKM. The J segment lost 2 bases and the V segment lost 5 bases, leaving 9 bases of the junction unmatched. The CDR3 length is 15 residues. DNA for the CDR3: TGTGCCAGCAGTCCCATTGACAGGGATGCCTACGAGCAGTACTTC. This gives the protein CASSPIDRDAYEQYF. The whole variable domain, filled in from reference TRBV28 and TRBJ2-7, reads DVKVTQSSRYLVKRTGEKVFLECVQDMDHENMFWYRQDPGLGLRLIYFSYDVKMKEKGDIPEGYSVSREKKERFSLILESASTNQTSMYLCASSPIDRDAYEQYFGPGTRLTVT.

This rearrangement joins TRBV18 to TRBJ2-1; D remains ambiguous. V was cut by 2 bases and J by 5 bases, with 7 bases left in between. This CDR3 contains 13 residues. CDR1 and CDR2 from the germline V gene are KGHSH and LQKENI. CDR3 coding DNA: TGTGCCAGCTCACCAGACCGACACAATGAGCAGTTCTTC. Translated: CASSPDRHNEQFF.

This chain connects TRBV28 to TRBJ2-7, with D unresolved. Germline V gene lookup returns CDR1 MDHEN and CDR2 SYDVKM. The CDR3 has 15 amino acids. V was clipped by 2 bases and J by 0 bases, with 11 bases between them. The CDR3: CASSLVAVASYEQYF. CDR3 nucleotide sequence: TGTGCCAGCAGTTTAGTGGCCGTGGCCTCCTACGAGCAGTACTTC.

The V and J genes are TRBV15 and TRBJ1-4; D perhaps matches TRBD1 (6 bases). This CDR3 comprises 13 residues. Trimming took 4 bases from V and 8 from J, leaving 11 bases between them. Germline lookup yields CDR1 LNHNV and CDR2 YYDKDF (reference sequence). The CDR3 DNA follows: TGTGCCACCAGCATTACTCAGGGGGAAAAACTGTTTTTT. Translation gives CATSITQGEKLFF. Full variable domain (outside the CDR3, taken from reference TRBV15 and TRBJ1-4): DAMVIQNPRYQVTQFGKPVTLSCSQTLNHNVMYWYQQKSSQAPKLLFHYYDKDFNNEADTPDNFQSRRPNTSFCFLDIRSPGLGDTAMYLCATSITQGEKLFFGSGTQLSVL.

This clonotype was observed a handful of times. The chain employs TRBV5-1 and TRBJ2-4, with a weak D call TRBD2 (6 bases). The V end lost 3 bases, the J end lost 4 bases, and 8 bases lay between the germline ends. The V gene's germline CDR1 is SGHRS and CDR2 YFSETQ. CDR3 length: 13 residues. CDR3 residues: CASSSGTKNIQYF. The CDR3 coding sequence is TGCGCCAGCAGCTCCGGGACTAAAAACATTCAGTACTTC. Drawing the rest from reference TRBV5-1 and TRBJ2-4, the complete variable domain is KAGVTQTPRYLIKTRGQQVTLSCSPISGHRSVSWYQQTPGQGLQFLFEYFSETQRNKGNFPGRFSGRQFSNSRSEMNVSTLELGDSALYLCASSSGTKNIQYFGAGTRLSVL.

The V and J genes are TRBV10-3 and TRBJ1-2; no definite D call. Trimming took 0 bases from V and 2 from J, leaving 10 bases between them. This CDR3 is built from 15 residues. Germline assignment: CDR1 ENHRY and CDR2 SYGVKD. CDR3 in amino acids: CAISESTGANYGYTF. CDR3 coding DNA: TGTGCCATCAGTGAGTCGACGGGAGCGAACTATGGCTACACCTTC.

This clonotype was picked up a small number of times. CDR3: CASSSQLTDTQYF. The CDR3 DNA sequence: TGTGCCAGCAGCTCCCAGCTAACAGATACGCAGTATTTT. The chain joins TRBV7-3 to TRBJ2-3; D not resolved. Germline V lookup: CDR1 SGHTA, CDR2 FQGTGA. CDR3 length equals 13 residues. Trimming shortened V by 4 bases and J by 3 bases, and 8 bases separated the two germline ends.

Only a few counts were recorded for this clonotype. This chain's CDR3 is CASSAFGGSITYNEQFF. The CDR3 coding sequence is TGTGCCAGCAGCGCCTTCGGGGGCAGCATCACCTACAATGAGCAGTTCTTC. The genes are TRBV9 and TRBJ2-1; D may correspond to TRBD1 or TRBD2 (6 bases each). Germline assignment: CDR1 SGDLS and CDR2 YYNGEE. The CDR3 has 17 residues. Trimming shortened V by 3 bases and J by 2 bases, and 18 bases separated the two germline ends.

J is TRBJ2-1 and V is TRBV4-3; D perhaps matches TRBD1 (6 bases). This CDR3 is built from 15 residues. The V gene lost 6 bases and the J gene lost 2 bases, with 14 bases spanning the gap. CDR1 is LGHNA and CDR2 is YSLEER in the germline V gene. The CDR3 reads CASSRRGGAYNEQFF. The CDR3 DNA follows: TGCGCCAGCAGTCGGCGAGGGGGTGCCTACAATGAGCAGTTCTTC.

This clonotype was counted a few times. The rearrangement links TRBV7-9 to TRBJ1-4; the match to TRBD1 covers 11 bases. This CDR3 contains 15 residues. Germline trimming cut 4 bases from V and 5 bases from J; bases unmatched to any gene: 3. Looked up from germline, CDR1 is SEHNR and CDR2 is FQNEAQ (reference sequence). CDR3 residues: CASSSGQGENEKLFF. The CDR3 region has the DNA TGTGCCAGCAGCTCGGGACAGGGGGAAAATGAAAAACTGTTTTTT.

This chain joins TRBV4-1 and TRBJ2-5, with TRBD1 as a possible D gene (6 bases). The J call is doubtful: the DNA matches TRBJ2-7 better. CDR3 size: 15 residues. Germline values: CDR1 MGHRA, CDR2 YSYEKL. In DNA, the CDR3 is TGCGCCAGCAGCCAGTCCGGGACATCCCAATACGAGCAGTACTTC. This sequence encodes CASSQSGTSQYEQYF.

This rearrangement joins TRBV7-9 to TRBJ1-4; 8 positions match TRBD1. The ends lost 5 bases at V and 9 bases at J; junction bases unmatched: 11. Germline loops: CDR1 SEHNR, CDR2 FQNEAQ (reference sequence). This CDR3 spans 15 amino acids. The CDR3 DNA sequence: TGTGCCAGCAGCCTGGCAGGGCAGGGGGCACAAAAACTGTTTTTT. It specifies CASSLAGQGAQKLFF.

This clonotype was detected many times. The V gene is TRBV7-2, the J gene TRBJ2-2; 7 nucleotides align to TRBD1. With 2 bases clipped from V and 7 bases from J, the junction kept 10 bases outside the gene matches. Germline V gene lookup returns CDR1 SGHTA and CDR2 FQGNSA. The CDR3 spans 16 residues. CDR3 protein: CASSLSLGGRSGELFF. The CDR3 region has the DNA TGTGCCAGCAGCTTAAGCCTAGGGGGCAGGAGCGGGGAGCTGTTTTTT.

The rearrangement uses TRBV2 and TRBJ2-5; 8 bases are a match to TRBD2. After removal of 3 bases from V and 3 bases from J, the junction contained 9 bases not matched to a gene. This CDR3 has 16 residues. Looked up from germline, CDR1 is SNHLY and CDR2 is FYNNEI. The CDR3 DNA sequence: TGTGCCAGCAGTGAGTCCAGCGGGAGCTTAAAAGAGACCCAGTACTTC. Residues: CASSESSGSLKETQYF.

This clonotype was detected only a few times. The rearrangement uses TRBV9 and TRBJ2-1; 9 bases are shared with TRBD2. CDR3 size: 16 residues. V gave up 0 bases and J gave up 6 bases; unmatched junction bases: 7. Germline V gives CDR1 SGDLS, CDR2 YYNGEE. The CDR3 sequence is CASSVDSGRWSNEQFF. CDR3 nucleotide sequence: TGTGCCAGCAGCGTAGATAGCGGGAGATGGTCCAATGAGCAGTTCTTC. The complete variable domain, with remaining parts taken from reference TRBV9 and TRBJ2-1, reads DSGVTQTPKHLITATGQRVTLRCSPRSGDLSVYWYQQSLDQGLQFLIQYYNGEERAKGNILERFSAQQFPDLHSELNLSSLELGDSALYFCASSVDSGRWSNEQFFGPGTRLTVL.